This is a list of T cell receptor beta chains from one sample in a study of shared T cell receptors in the human thymus. Clones were sequenced by immunoSEQ multiplex PCR, and TCRdb holds only the in-frame ones, with some missing. The table includes about 710,000 clones, 87% detected once. This sample also belongs to another study, concerning human thymus T cells.

The sample was thymocytes. Receptors were obtained from a boy less than two years old with a congenital heart defect. The CDR3 runs from the conserved cysteine through the conserved F or W. The D gene is left open where the match is weak. Clone size is stated in some rows and not others, as once, few, many or a class when expanded.

TRBJ2-1,.,TRBV28,.,CASSFMRLRESNEQFF,TGTGCCAGCAGTTTTATGCGTCTTCGGGAATCGAATGAGCAGTTCTTC
TRBJ1-1,.,TRBV5-6,few,CASSPGQMNTEAFF,TGTGCCAGCTCCCCCGGACAGATGAACACTGAAGCTTTCTTT
TRBJ2-1,.,TRBV7-2,once,CASSDRGGASYNEQFF,TGTGCCAGCAGCGATAGAGGGGGGGCCTCCTACAATGAGCAGTTCTTC
TRBJ1-4,TRBD1,TRBV19,few,CASTRGRGNEKLFF,TGTGCCAGTACGAGGGGCAGGGGGAATGAAAAACTGTTTTTT
TRBJ1-2,TRBD1,TRBV5-6,.,CASSLVRDRTVDGYTF,TGTGCCAGCAGCTTGGTTCGGGACAGAACTGTTGATGGCTACACCTTC
TRBJ2-1,TRBD1,TRBV5-4,.,CASSSRTGSYNEQFF,TGTGCCAGCAGCTCCCGGACAGGGTCCTACAATGAGCAGTTCTTC
TRBJ2-1,.,TRBV4-3,.,CASSQDDGIPYNEQFF,TGCGCCAGCAGCCAAGATGACGGGATCCCCTACAATGAGCAGTTCTTC
TRBJ1-2,TRBD1,TRBV6-5,.,CASSLAGDRDFGYTF,TGTGCCAGCAGTCTAGCGGGGGACAGGGATTTTGGCTACACCTTC
TRBJ2-1,.,TRBV20-1,.,CSARGAEQFF,TGCAGTGCTAGAGGAGCGGAGCAGTTCTTC
TRBJ2-1,TRBD2,TRBV28,.,CASSPKLAGGINEQFF,TGTGCCAGCAGTCCCAAACTAGCGGGAGGTATAAATGAGCAGTTCTTC
TRBJ1-3,TRBD1,TRBV10-3,.,CAISGQGGDTIYF,TGTGCCATCAGCGGACAGGGTGGGGACACCATATATTTT
TRBJ1-2,.,TRBV28,.,CASSLNPTGNYGYTF,TGTGCCAGCAGTTTAAATCCCACAGGAAACTATGGCTACACCTTC
TRBJ2-7,TRBD1,TRBV27,.,CASSGTGAYEQYF,TGTGCCAGCAGTGGGACAGGTGCCTACGAGCAGTACTTC
TRBJ2-3,.,TRBV14,.,CASSQGPHSVTDTQYF,TGTGCCAGCAGCCAAGGCCCTCACTCGGTTACAGATACGCAGTATTTT
TRBJ2-5,TRBD2,TRBV27,.,CASSGDQETQYF,TGTGCAAGTAGCGGGGACCAAGAGACCCAGTACTTC
TRBJ1-1,TRBD1,TRBV4-3,.,CASSQDGDRTNTEAFF,TGCGCCAGCAGCCAAGATGGGGACAGGACGAACACTGAAGCTTTCTTT
TRBJ1-2,.,TRBV4-3,.,CASSQLRDRIYGYTF,TGCGCCAGCAGCCAACTGAGGGATCGGATCTATGGCTACACCTTC
TRBJ2-7,TRBD1,TRBV13,.,CASSEGQTTSSYEQYF,TGTGCCAGCAGCGAGGGACAGACTACTTCCTCCTACGAGCAGTACTTC
TRBJ2-3,TRBD2,TRBV5-1,.,CASSLVPRERTDTQYF,TGCGCCAGCAGCTTGGTACCGCGGGAGAGGACAGATACGCAGTATTTT
TRBJ2-1,.,TRBV19,.,CASHAGRFLVRKYPQFF,TGTGCCAGTCACGCAGGCCGCTTCCTTGTCCGGAAGTACCCGCAGTTCTTC
TRBJ1-2,.,TRBV19,few,CASSNSGIGYTF,TGTGCCAGTAGTAATTCAGGGATAGGCTACACCTTC
TRBJ2-5,.,TRBV7-9,.,CASSLELQETQYF,TGTGCCAGCAGCTTAGAACTCCAAGAGACCCAGTACTTC
TRBJ2-3,.,TRBV25-1,.,CASFAGAATESTDTQYF,TGTGCCAGCTTCGCAGGGGCCGCGACCGAGAGCACAGATACGCAGTATTTT
TRBJ2-2,TRBD1,TRBV4-1,.,CASSQIRGTGTLSGELFF,TGCGCCAGCAGCCAAATCAGAGGGACAGGGACGTTGTCCGGGGAGCTGTTTTTT
TRBJ2-2,TRBD2,TRBV28,.,CASSLTSGRRRTGELFF,TGTGCCAGCAGTTTGACTAGCGGGAGACGCCGCACCGGGGAGCTGTTTTTT
TRBJ1-2,.,TRBV7-6,.,CASSLDPDYGYTF,TGTGCCAGCAGCTTAGACCCAGACTATGGCTACACCTTC
TRBJ2-2,TRBD1,TRBV15,.,CATSKTLTGYTGELFF,TGTGCCACCAGCAAAACCCTGACAGGGTACACCGGGGAGCTGTTTTTT
TRBJ1-3,.,TRBV7-2,.,CASSPGRWLNTIYF,TGTGCCAGCAGCCCCGGTCGTTGGTTGAACACCATATATTTT
TRBJ2-1,.,TRBV7-9,.,CASSFPQIYSSVNEQFF,TGTGCCAGCAGCTTTCCCCAAATATACAGTAGCGTGAATGAGCAGTTCTTC
TRBJ1-5,TRBD1,TRBV19,.,CASSPGQGAMNRPQHF,TGTGCCAGTAGTCCAGGACAGGGGGCTATGAATCGGCCCCAGCATTTT
TRBJ1-2,.,TRBV28,.,CASRHTQGNYGYTF,TGTGCCAGCAGGCATACTCAGGGGAACTATGGCTACACCTTC
TRBJ2-5,TRBD2,TRBV10-1,few,CASSSSGSRETQYF,TGCGCCAGCAGTAGTAGCGGGAGCCGGGAGACCCAGTACTTC
TRBJ2-3,TRBD2,TRBV5-4,.,CASSGTSGGVSTDTQYF,TGTGCCAGCAGCGGGACTAGCGGGGGCGTTAGCACAGATACGCAGTATTTT
TRBJ1-2,.,TRBV27,.,CASSGTDHYGYTF,TGTGCCAGCAGTGGAACAGATCACTATGGCTACACCTTC
TRBJ2-7,TRBD1,TRBV10-2,.,CASRDRGKSEQYF,TGCGCCAGCAGAGACAGGGGTAAGAGCGAGCAGTACTTC